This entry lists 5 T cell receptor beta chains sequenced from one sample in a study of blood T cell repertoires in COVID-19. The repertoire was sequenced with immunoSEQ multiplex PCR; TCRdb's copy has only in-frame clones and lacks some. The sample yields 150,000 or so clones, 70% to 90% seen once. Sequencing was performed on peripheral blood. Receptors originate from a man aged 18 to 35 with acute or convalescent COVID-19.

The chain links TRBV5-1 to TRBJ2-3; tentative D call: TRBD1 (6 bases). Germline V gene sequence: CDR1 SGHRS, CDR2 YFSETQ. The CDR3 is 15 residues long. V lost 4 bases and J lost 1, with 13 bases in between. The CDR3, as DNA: TGCGCCAGCAGCCTCGGACAGCTCGGCACAGATACGCAGTATTTT. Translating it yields CASSLGQLGTDTQYF.

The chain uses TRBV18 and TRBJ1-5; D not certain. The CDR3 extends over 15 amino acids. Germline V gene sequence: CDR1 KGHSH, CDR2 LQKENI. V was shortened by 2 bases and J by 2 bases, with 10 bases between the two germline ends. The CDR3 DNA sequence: TGTGCCAGCTCACCAATCGATAGTGGCAATCAGCCCCAGCATTTT. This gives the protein CASSPIDSGNQPQHF.

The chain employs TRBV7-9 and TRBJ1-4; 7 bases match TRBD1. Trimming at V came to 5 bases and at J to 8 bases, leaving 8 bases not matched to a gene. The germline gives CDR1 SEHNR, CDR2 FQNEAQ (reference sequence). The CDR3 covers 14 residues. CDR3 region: CASSRGGREEKLFF. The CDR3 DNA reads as TGTGCCAGCAGCAGAGGGGGCCGCGAAGAAAAACTGTTTTTT.

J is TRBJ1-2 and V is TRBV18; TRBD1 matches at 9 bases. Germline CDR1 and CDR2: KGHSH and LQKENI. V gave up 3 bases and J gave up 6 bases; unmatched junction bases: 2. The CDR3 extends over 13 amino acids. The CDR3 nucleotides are TGTGCCAGCTCACCGGGACAGGGAAATGGCTACACCTTC. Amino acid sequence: CASSPGQGNGYTF.

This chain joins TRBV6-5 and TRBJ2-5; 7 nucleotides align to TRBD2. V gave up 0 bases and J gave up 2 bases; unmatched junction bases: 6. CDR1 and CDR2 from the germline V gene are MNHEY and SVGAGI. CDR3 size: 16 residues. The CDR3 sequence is CASSYSRGGAQETQYF. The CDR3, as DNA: TGTGCCAGCAGTTACTCACGCGGGGGTGCACAAGAGACCCAGTACTTC.